This entry lists 13 T cell receptor beta chains sequenced from one sample in a study of regulatory T cells in long-lasting Graves disease. Time point given: newly diagnosed GD, antithyroid drugs for less than 3 months. RNA extracted from PBMCs served as the sequencing template. Arm-PCR of CDR3 regions with iRepertoire HTBI primers generated TCR beta libraries. TCRdb redid the calling of the multiplex PCR reads with MiXCR, one entry per CDR3 protein. This sample carries hundreds of thousands of distinct CDR3 sequences, approximately 15% of them seen once, and the ten largest clones take 8% to 10%. This same sample was also taken into another study, of T cells in Graves' hyperthyroidism and ophthalmopathy.

The sequencing here drew on peripheral blood mononuclear cells (PBMCs), taken at new diagnosis, from a patient treated with antithyroid drugs. The source is a man younger than 45 with Graves disease.

This clonotype occurred many times. The rearrangement joins TRBV28 to TRBJ2-4; TRBD2 matches at 9 bases. From germline, CDR1 is MDHEN and CDR2 SYDVKM. J gave up 0 bases and V 10 bases, and 19 bases lay outside the gene matches. CDR3 length equals 19 residues. CDR3 nucleotides: TGTGCCACAACATTCCGCGGGAGGGCAGGGGGAATAGCCAAAAACATTCAGTACTTC. It translates to CATTFRGRAGGIAKNIQYF.

This clonotype was recorded at least ten times. This chain joins TRBV7-2 and TRBJ2-3; TRBD2 matches 9 bases. The V gene's germline CDR1 is SGHTA and CDR2 FQGNSA. The CDR3 runs 16 residues. The V segment lost 2 bases and the J segment 6 bases; nucleotides outside the gene matches: 9. CDR3 sequence: CASSLFGLAGSDTQYF. Written as DNA, the CDR3 is TGTGCCAGCAGCTTATTCGGTCTAGCGGGATCCGATACGCAGTATTTT.

This clonotype has more than one count but fewer than ten. V is TRBV20-1 and J is TRBJ1-6; D gene ambiguous. The CDR3 consists of 14 residues. From germline, CDR1 is DFQATT and CDR2 SNEGSKA (reference sequence). The germline V and J ends were trimmed by 2 bases and 10 bases, with 15 bases remaining between them. The CDR3 DNA reads TGCAGTGCTAGAAAAACGAGCATAGAATCACCCCTCCACTTT. It is translated as CSARKTSIESPLHF.

This clonotype was seen at least ten times. J is TRBJ1-2 and V is TRBV3-1; a possible D gene is TRBD1 (5 bases). Germline CDR1 reads LGHDT; CDR2 reads YNNKEL (reference sequence). Trimming removed 0 bases at V and 3 bases at J, with 14 bases between. The length of the CDR3 is 16 residues. CDR3 sequence (DNA): TGTGCCAGCAGCCAAGATGGACACCAGGTGGACTATGGCTACACCTTC. Its translation: CASSQDGHQVDYGYTF.

At least ten counts were recorded for this clonotype. This sequence joins TRBV11-2 and TRBJ2-7; a possible D gene is TRBD2 (6 bases). Germline V gene lookup returns CDR1 SGHAT and CDR2 FQNNGV. The V end was cut by 5 bases, the J end by 5 bases, with 10 bases between. The CDR3 is 12 amino acids. The CDR3 spells CASSHGGHEQYF. CDR3 nucleotide sequence: TGTGCCAGCAGCCACGGGGGACACGAGCAGTACTTC.

The rearrangement links TRBV3-1 to TRBJ2-5, with unresolved D. The CDR3 extends over 13 amino acids. In germline, CDR1 is LGHDT, CDR2 YNNKEL (reference sequence). V shed 4 bases and J shed 6 bases, with 12 bases lying between them. DNA for the CDR3: TGTGCCAGCAGCCGGGGATCGTGGAAGACCCAGTACTTC. Its protein product is CASSRGSWKTQYF.

This clonotype showed up many times. The V gene is TRBV19, the J gene TRBJ2-2; D ambiguous. Trimming left V 0 bases short and J 0 bases short, with 26 bases between. Germline V gene sequence: CDR1 LNHDA, CDR2 SQIVND (reference sequence). There are 22 residues in the CDR3. In DNA form, the CDR3 reads TGTGCCAGTAGTATAGATCGGCCAAAGGGCCGAATTTTAGGGCCGAACACCGGGGAGCTGTTTTTT. Amino acid sequence: CASSIDRPKGRILGPNTGELFF. The full variable domain, its missing parts supplied by reference TRBV19 and TRBJ2-2, is DGGITQSPKYLFRKEGQNVTLSCEQNLNHDAMYWYRQDPGQGLRLIYYSQIVNDFQKGDIAEGYSVSREKKESFPLTVTSAQKNPTAFYLCASSIDRPKGRILGPNTGELFFGEGSRLTVL.

This clonotype was counted many times. The J gene is TRBJ2-5, the V gene TRBV27, with a tentative D call TRBD1 (6 bases). Trimming shortened V by 5 bases and J by 4 bases, and 14 bases separated the two germline ends. This CDR3 has 14 residues. The V gene's germline CDR1 is MNHEY and CDR2 SMNVEV (reference sequence). Here the CDR3 reads CASSHYRELETQYF. The DNA for the CDR3 is TGTGCCAGCAGTCATTACAGGGAACTAGAGACCCAGTACTTC.

In its sample, this clonotype was seen many times. The V gene is TRBV5-1, the J gene TRBJ2-7, with 8 bases aligning to TRBD1. The CDR3 covers 15 residues. Per germline, CDR1 SGHRS and CDR2 YFSETQ. With 0 bases clipped from V and 2 bases from J, the junction kept 4 bases outside the gene matches. CDR3 coding DNA: TGCGCCAGCAGCTTGGGACAGGGGATCACCTACGAGCAGTACTTC. It specifies CASSLGQGITYEQYF.

This clonotype occurred many times. The chain combines TRBV3-1 with TRBJ2-7; D tentatively fits TRBD1 or TRBD2 (5 bases each). V lost 1 base to trimming and J lost 1 base, with 20 bases between them. The CDR3 runs to 18 residues. Germline V gene sequence: CDR1 LGHDT, CDR2 YNNKEL (reference sequence). CDR3 bases: TGTGCCAGCAGCCAAGGTCAACCAGGGACGGTGGATTCCTACGAGCAGTACTTC. This sequence encodes CASSQGQPGTVDSYEQYF.

This clonotype was observed many times. This chain joins TRBV12-3 or TRBV12-4 and TRBJ1-6; weak D call: TRBD1 (5 bases). Trimming removed 8 bases from V and 9 bases from J, with 14 bases in between. This CDR3 is 13 amino acids long. The CDR3 loop reads CASLRVIGSPLHF. The CDR3 DNA follows: TGTGCCAGCCTCAGGGTGATCGGTTCACCCCTCCACTTT.

CDR3: CASRGASGLDTQYF. The CDR3 nucleotides read TGTGCCAGCAGGGGGGCTAGCGGGTTAGATACGCAGTATTTT. The V gene is TRBV6-1, the J gene TRBJ2-3; 8 bases line up with TRBD2. The V gene's germline CDR1 is MNHNS and CDR2 SASEGT. V lost 6 bases and J lost 5; bases outside the gene matches: 7. There are 14 residues in the CDR3.

This clonotype showed up many times. V and J are TRBV5-1 and TRBJ1-4, with no clear D. With 4 bases removed from V and 8 bases from J, the gap between germline ends came to 15 bases. The germline V gene encodes CDR1 SGHRS and CDR2 YFSETQ. This CDR3 region has 14 residues. The CDR3, as DNA: TGCGCCAGCAGCCAGTTAACAGACCAGGAAAAACTGTTTTTT. Translated, it gives CASSQLTDQEKLFF.